Each of the 32 T cell receptor beta chains below was sequenced from the same sample in a study of PD-L1 blockade in urothelial cancer. Method: immunoSEQ multiplex PCR; TCRdb's copy keeps in-frame clones and lacks some. Of more than 60,000 clones detected, 88% appear once; the ten largest clones hold roughly 10%. Stated time point: peripheral blood 6 weeks after treatment start. The specimen comprised PBMCs, sampled around atezolizumab (anti-PD-L1) treatment. These receptors came from a man in his 60s with urothelial cancer.

The chain combines TRBV5-1 with TRBJ1-2, with 10 bases matching TRBD1. This CDR3 is 15 amino acids long. The V and J ends lost 5 bases and 5 bases, in that order; junction bases with no gene match: 9. From germline, CDR1 is SGHRS and CDR2 YFSETQ. CDR3 sequence reads: CASSPTTGGEYGYTF. The CDR3 DNA is TGCGCCAGCAGTCCGACGACAGGGGGCGAGTATGGCTACACCTTC.

Details on this clone: This sample includes further DNA sequences coding for the same CDR3. The chain employs TRBV30 and TRBJ1-5, with a tentative D call TRBD1 (5 bases). Germline V gives CDR1 GTSNPN, CDR2 SVGIG (reference sequence). Trimming removed 0 bases from V and 6 bases from J, with 9 bases in between. The CDR3 has 13 amino acids. CDR3: CAWSVLGGQPQHF. The CDR3 nucleotides are TGTGCCTGGAGTGTACTGGGGGGTCAGCCCCAGCATTTT.

The chain joins TRBV18 to TRBJ1-4, with TRBD1 matching over 9 bases. The CDR3 contains 15 residues. The V gene end was trimmed by 1 base and the J gene end by 8 bases; junction bases not matched to a gene: 5. Germline V lookup: CDR1 KGHSH, CDR2 LQKENI. The CDR3 protein is CASSPQQGAGEKLFF. Here the CDR3 DNA reads TGTGCCAGCTCACCACAACAGGGGGCCGGGGAAAAACTGTTTTTT.

This clone was counted a few times. The chain is built from TRBV5-1 and TRBJ1-1, with D tentatively TRBD1 (6 bases). The CDR3 contains 14 residues. Trimming pared 6 bases from V and 1 base from J, leaving 13 bases between. Germline CDR1 SGHRS, CDR2 YFSETQ. CDR3 bases: TGCGCCAGCACACAAGGGACACCGAACACTGAAGCTTTCTTT. Translation gives CASTQGTPNTEAFF.

The chain links TRBV6-6 to TRBJ1-1; D might be TRBD1 (6 bases). This CDR3 contains 15 residues. Germline lookup yields CDR1 MNHNY and CDR2 SVGAGI (reference sequence). The V and J ends lost 7 bases and 1 base respectively, with 16 bases between them. Written as DNA, the CDR3 is TGTGCCAGCACTCCCGGGGGGCGGGGGAACACTGAAGCTTTCTTT. Amino acids: CASTPGGRGNTEAFF.

The chain uses TRBV30 and TRBJ1-4; 7 bases agree with TRBD1. CDR3 length equals 13 residues. The germline CDR1 and CDR2 sequences are GTSNPN and SVGIG (reference sequence). J gave up 5 bases and V 2 bases, and 2 bases lay outside the gene matches. This chain's CDR3 is CAWSRGGNEKLFF. The CDR3 coding sequence is TGTGCCTGGAGTCGAGGGGGCAATGAAAAACTGTTTTTT.

This chain joins TRBV5-8 and TRBJ1-3, with D perhaps TRBD1 (5 bases). The CDR3 sequence is 14 residues long. Germline V gene data show CDR1 as SGHTS and CDR2 as YDEGEE. V was cut by 4 bases and J by 0 bases, with 8 bases left in between. The CDR3 DNA reads as TGTGCCAGCAGCGCGGGGCCCTCTGGAAACACCATATATTTT. Its translation: CASSAGPSGNTIYF.

Concerning this clone: The junction and the germline gene differ at one end; a read error may be behind it. The rearrangement joins TRBV7-2 to TRBJ2-7; 7 nucleotides line up with TRBD2. Germline assignment: CDR1 SGHTA and CDR2 FQGNSA. CDR3 length equals 14 residues. CDR3 protein: CASSLAASSYEQYF. Here the CDR3 DNA reads TGTGCCAGCAGCCTAGCGGCTAGCTCCTACGAGCAGTACTTC. Using reference TRBV7-2 and TRBJ2-7 for the parts outside the CDR3, the full variable domain is GAGVSQSPSNKVTEKGKDVELRCDPISGHTALYWYRQSLGQGLEFLIYFQGNSAPDKSGLPSDRFSAERTGGSVSTLTIQRTQQEDSAVYLCASSLAASSYEQYFGPGTRLTVT.

The chain has TRBV5-1 and TRBJ1-1; 7 positions match TRBD1. V was pared by 0 bases and J by 4 bases, with 6 bases of the junction left unmatched. This CDR3 spans 15 amino acids. Germline assignment: CDR1 SGHRS and CDR2 YFSETQ. The CDR3 sequence: CASSLVRGRITEAFF. For the CDR3, the DNA is TGCGCCAGCAGCTTGGTAAGGGGGCGCATCACTGAAGCTTTCTTT. Full variable domain (remainder filled in from reference TRBV5-1 and TRBJ1-1): KAGVTQTPRYLIKTRGQQVTLSCSPISGHRSVSWYQQTPGQGLQFLFEYFSETQRNKGNFPGRFSGRQFSNSRSEMNVSTLELGDSALYLCASSLVRGRITEAFFGQGTRLTVV.

This chain links TRBV7-2 with TRBJ2-1; possible D gene TRBD2, 5 bases. CDR1 is SGHTA and CDR2 is FQGNSA in the germline V gene. This CDR3 has 14 residues. The V end lost 5 bases, the J end lost 2 bases, and 10 bases lay between the germline ends. The CDR3 protein is CASSRAETYNEQFF. For the CDR3, the DNA is TGTGCCAGCAGCCGAGCGGAGACCTACAATGAGCAGTTCTTC.

The V call is TRBV5-1, the J call TRBJ1-2; 9 bases align to TRBD1. The CDR3 has 16 amino acids. From germline, CDR1 is SGHRS and CDR2 YFSETQ. Losses at the gene ends were 4 bases for V and 6 bases for J; bases not matched to a gene: 13. Here the CDR3 reads CASSIYPGQGTNGYTF. The CDR3 DNA follows: TGCGCCAGCAGCATATACCCGGGACAGGGTACCAATGGCTACACCTTC.

CDR3 region: CASSARGVAGGTDTQYF. The CDR3 bases are TGCGCCAGCAGCGCCAGAGGTGTGGCGGGGGGCACAGATACGCAGTATTTT. The chain recombines TRBV5-1 with TRBJ2-3; TRBD2 agrees at 7 bases. J gave up 1 base and V 4 bases, and 12 bases lay outside the gene matches. This CDR3 has 17 amino acids. Germline loops: CDR1 SGHRS, CDR2 YFSETQ.

The chain recombines TRBV27 with TRBJ1-5, with D tentatively TRBD1 (5 bases). Germline assignment: CDR1 MNHEY and CDR2 SMNVEV (reference sequence). This CDR3 has 12 amino acids. V lost 6 bases, J lost 9 bases, and 12 bases lay in between. This CDR3 is CASRMNGGPQHF. The CDR3 region has the DNA TGTGCCAGCAGAATGAACGGGGGGCCCCAGCATTTT.

The rearrangement links TRBV11-3 to TRBJ1-1; no reliable D call. V dropped 1 base and J dropped 1 base, with 7 bases sitting between them. The CDR3 is 14 amino acids. The germline V gene encodes CDR1 SGHNT and CDR2 YENEEA. DNA for the CDR3: TGTGCCAGCAGCTTAGTATCCGGGAACACTGAAGCTTTCTTT. Its protein is CASSLVSGNTEAFF.

The gene calls are TRBV11-2 and TRBJ1-2; D is undetermined. There are 15 residues in the CDR3. V dropped 0 bases and J dropped 8 bases, with 16 bases sitting between them. Germline CDR1 SGHAT, CDR2 FQNNGV. The CDR3 sequence: CASSLEGTNQQGYTF. CDR3 bases: TGTGCCAGCAGCTTAGAGGGCACCAACCAACAAGGCTACACCTTC.

This clone was found once. The V gene is TRBV18, the J gene TRBJ2-1; D unclear. The germline V gene has CDR1 KGHSH and CDR2 LQKENI. The length of the CDR3 is 11 residues. V lost 5 bases to trimming and J lost 9 bases, with 8 bases between them. CDR3 region: CASSTLVEQFF. In DNA, the CDR3 is TGTGCCAGCTCAACCCTAGTTGAGCAGTTCTTC.

The chain links TRBV29-1 to TRBJ2-3; D is uncertain. The germline V gene encodes CDR1 SQVTM and CDR2 ANQGSEA. V dropped 4 bases and J dropped 3 bases, with 14 bases sitting between them. The CDR3 runs 14 residues. The CDR3 loop is CSVVAGVGTDTQYF. Here the CDR3 DNA reads TGCAGCGTTGTCGCCGGAGTTGGGACAGATACGCAGTATTTT.

CDR3 sequence: CASSYGRGAPYEQYF. The DNA for the CDR3 is TGTGCCAGCAGTTACGGGAGGGGAGCTCCCTACGAGCAGTACTTC. The V and J genes are TRBV6-5 and TRBJ2-7, with 7 bases identical to TRBD2. V lost 2 bases, J lost 2 bases, and 6 bases stayed unmatched. CDR1 and CDR2 from the germline V gene are MNHEY and SVGAGI. The CDR3 sequence is 15 residues long.

The rearrangement joins TRBV6-6 to TRBJ1-1, with D maybe TRBD1 (5 bases). The CDR3 is 15 residues long. The germline CDR1 and CDR2 sequences are MNHNY and SVGAGI (reference sequence). Trimming stripped 0 bases from V and 1 base from J, with 9 bases between. The CDR3 coding sequence is TGTGCCAGCAGTTACTCGAGCAGGGCGAACACTGAAGCTTTCTTT. It specifies CASSYSSRANTEAFF.

The V gene is TRBV10-3, the J gene TRBJ2-2; unclear D gene. The length of the CDR3 is 12 residues. V lost 4 bases and J 6 bases, leaving 6 bases between the germline ends. Germline values: CDR1 ENHRY, CDR2 SYGVKD. The CDR3 reads CAISGVAGELFF. CDR3 DNA: TGTGCCATCAGTGGAGTCGCCGGGGAGCTGTTTTTT.

The chain employs TRBV5-1 and TRBJ2-3, with 7 bases matching TRBD2. The CDR3 length is 14 residues. The germline CDR1 and CDR2 sequences are SGHRS and YFSETQ. The V gene end was trimmed by 4 bases and the J gene end by 5 bases; junction bases not matched to a gene: 7. The CDR3 spells CASSTGGSGDTQYF. CDR3 bases: TGCGCCAGCAGCACGGGGGGTTCCGGAGATACGCAGTATTTT.

In this sample, this clone turned up once. This sequence joins TRBV27 and TRBJ2-6; D remains ambiguous. CDR1 is MNHEY, CDR2 SMNVEV, per germline (reference sequence). The CDR3 runs 16 residues. Trimming took 1 base from V and 0 from J, leaving 7 bases between them. This chain's CDR3 is CASSLFQDSGANVLTF. CDR3 sequence (DNA): TGTGCCAGCAGTTTATTTCAGGACTCTGGGGCCAACGTCCTGACTTTC.

This chain joins TRBV18 and TRBJ1-3; 8 bases agree with TRBD1. Germline loops: CDR1 KGHSH, CDR2 LQKENI. V trimming: 0 bases; J trimming: 0 bases; junction bases outside the gene matches: 10. The CDR3 sequence is 19 residues long. The CDR3 DNA sequence: TGTGCCAGCTCACCACCCCCCCCTGGACAGGGAGCCTCTGGAAACACCATATATTTT. As protein: CASSPPPPGQGASGNTIYF. The variable domain in full, with the rest retrieved from reference TRBV18 and TRBJ1-3, is NAGVMQNPRHLVRRRGQEARLRCSPMKGHSHVYWYRQLPEEGLKFMVYLQKENIIDESGMPKERFSAEFPKEGPSILRIQQVVRGDSAAYFCASSPPPPGQGASGNTIYFGEGSWLTVV.

The chain couples TRBV30 to TRBJ2-7; 8 positions agree with TRBD1. The germline V gene has CDR1 GTSNPN and CDR2 SVGIG (reference sequence). The CDR3 consists of 15 residues. V was clipped by 2 bases and J by 3 bases; unmatched bases: 9. The CDR3 protein is CAWSPPRTGYYEQYF. The CDR3 nucleotides read TGTGCCTGGAGTCCCCCTAGGACAGGGTACTACGAGCAGTACTTC.

This clone has a single count. V gene TRBV5-6 combines with J gene TRBJ2-7, with D tentatively TRBD1 (5 bases). V was trimmed by 4 bases and J by 5 bases, leaving 10 bases between them. Germline V gives CDR1 SGHDT, CDR2 YYEEEE. The CDR3 is 12 residues long. For the CDR3, the DNA is TGTGCCAGCAGCCTGACAGTGGACGAGCAGTACTTC. Its protein product is CASSLTVDEQYF.

The J gene is TRBJ1-4, the V gene TRBV7-8; 9 nucleotides align to TRBD1. Germline CDR1 and CDR2: SGHVS and FQNEAQ. Trimming cost V 1 base and J 4 bases; bases outside gene matches: 4. The CDR3 length is 16 residues. The chain's CDR3 is CASSLEDRGVNEKLFF. DNA for the CDR3: TGTGCCAGCAGCTTAGAAGACAGGGGGGTTAATGAAAAACTGTTTTTT. The full variable domain, completed using reference TRBV7-8 and TRBJ1-4, is GAGVSQSPRYKVAKRGQDVALRCDPISGHVSLFWYQQALGQGPEFLTYFQNEAQLDKSGLPSDRFFAERPEGSVSTLKIQRTQQEDSAVYLCASSLEDRGVNEKLFFGSGTQLSVL.

This rearrangement joins TRBV6-6 to TRBJ1-4; 11 positions agree with TRBD1. The CDR3 consists of 14 residues. Germline V lookup: CDR1 MNHNY, CDR2 SVGAGI (reference sequence). V was clipped by 10 bases and J by 7 bases; unmatched bases: 8. CDR3 loop: CATRTGGAPEKLFF. CDR3 DNA sequence: TGTGCCACCCGGACAGGGGGCGCTCCTGAAAAACTGTTTTTT.

This chain joins TRBV9 and TRBJ2-3; D is possibly TRBD2 (6 bases). This CDR3 region has 15 residues. V was shortened by 0 bases and J by 0 bases, with 8 bases between the two germline ends. Germline CDR1 and CDR2: SGDLS and YYNGEE. The DNA for the CDR3 is TGTGCCAGCAGCGTAGATGCGGGGAGCACAGATACGCAGTATTTT. Translation gives CASSVDAGSTDTQYF.

CDR3 in amino acids: CASSLDIGAYEQYF. The CDR3 nucleotides are TGTGCCAGCAGCTTGGATATAGGAGCCTACGAGCAGTACTTC. The chain has TRBV5-4 and TRBJ2-7; no firm D call. V was pared by 0 bases and J by 2 bases, with 9 bases between. CDR3 size: 14 residues. In germline, CDR1 is SGHNT, CDR2 YYREEE (reference sequence).

The chain carries TRBV7-9 and TRBJ2-3; weak D call: TRBD1 (5 bases). V lost 8 bases to trimming and J lost 5 bases, with 14 bases between them. The CDR3 covers 13 residues. The germline V gene has CDR1 SEHNR and CDR2 FQNEAQ (reference sequence). In DNA form, the CDR3 reads TGTGCCAGCGGACATTCCGGGCAAGATACGCAGTATTTT. Translation gives CASGHSGQDTQYF.

The V gene is TRBV28, the J gene TRBJ1-4, with 9 bases fitting TRBD1. The CDR3 spans 17 residues. Germline V gene sequence: CDR1 MDHEN, CDR2 SYDVKM. Germline trimming cut 4 bases from V and 8 bases from J; bases unmatched to any gene: 14. CDR3 DNA: TGTGCCAGCAGTTCCCCCCCGGGACAGGGAGTAGGGGAAAAACTGTTTTTT. Amino acid sequence: CASSSPPGQGVGEKLFF.

The chain joins TRBV6-1 to TRBJ1-6; D is unclear. Trimming took 10 bases from V and 4 from J, leaving 11 bases between them. CDR1 and CDR2 (germline): MNHNS, SASEGT. The CDR3 has 13 amino acids. The CDR3 sequence: CATSIEYNSPLHF. The CDR3 DNA follows: TGTGCCACCTCGATAGAATATAATTCACCCCTCCACTTT.